The 14 T cell receptor beta chains below were found in one sample sequenced in a study of T cell clonotyping in hematopoietic cell transplantation. Sequenced by immunoSEQ multiplex PCR; TCRdb stores in-frame clones only, minus some. Of about 6,200 clones listed, 65% to 80% were seen once; the top ten hold approximately 30%. The sequencing used PBMCs, collected 100 days after allogeneic stem cell transplant. The receptor source for this set is a female patient under 45 who had an allogeneic stem cell transplant, so the T cells may come from the graft donor. Some clones in this sample may be carry-over from other donors' samples.

The chain recombines TRBV4-3 with TRBJ2-5, with D possibly called TRBD1 or TRBD2 (5 bases each). The CDR3 loop spans 17 amino acids. V gave up 0 bases and J gave up 7 bases, with 21 bases separating them. Germline V gene data show CDR1 as LGHNA and CDR2 as YSLEER. The CDR3 nucleotides are TGCGCCAGCAGCCAAGAAGTTTACGGGACCCACCGGACGACCCAGTACTTC. Its protein is CASSQEVYGTHRTTQYF.

This clone has a handful of counts. The CDR3 DNA sequence: TGTGCCAGTAGTCCCGGATCCCACAGGGGAGGGGATCAGCCCCAGCATTTT. Its protein product is CASSPGSHRGGDQPQHF. The chain links TRBV19 to TRBJ1-5; TRBD1 matches 7 bases. The junction had 15 bases not matched to a gene; V was cut back by 5 bases and J by 5 bases. This CDR3 is 17 amino acids long. Per the germline V gene, CDR1 is LNHDA and CDR2 is SQIVND (reference sequence).

The chain is built from TRBV30 and TRBJ1-5; 10 nucleotides align to TRBD1. The length of the CDR3 is 16 residues. Germline values: CDR1 GTSNPN, CDR2 SVGIG (reference sequence). Trimming at V came to 5 bases and at J to 4 bases, leaving 11 bases not matched to a gene. The CDR3 DNA follows: TGTGCCTGGGGAATAGGGACAGGGGCGGAAAATCAGCCCCAGCATTTT. Translating it yields CAWGIGTGAENQPQHF.

This clone was detected only once. This chain joins TRBV7-2 and TRBJ1-1; tentative D call: TRBD1 (5 bases). The CDR3 totals 15 residues. Germline loops: CDR1 SGHTA, CDR2 FQGNSA. Trimming pared 4 bases from V and 3 bases from J, leaving 15 bases between. CDR3 DNA: TGTGCCAGCAGCTCCAACCGGGACCGAGACACTGAAGCTTTCTTT. Its protein product is CASSSNRDRDTEAFF.

The chain joins TRBV29-1 to TRBJ1-1, with D possibly being TRBD1 (5 bases). In germline, CDR1 is SQVTM, CDR2 ANQGSEA. The CDR3 is made up of 13 amino acids. With 4 bases removed from V and 4 bases from J, the gap between germline ends came to 13 bases. The CDR3: CSVGMGPSTEAFF. CDR3 coding DNA: TGCAGCGTTGGAATGGGGCCGAGCACTGAAGCTTTCTTT.

The CDR3: CASSLGQNNSPLHF. The CDR3 nucleotides are TGTGCCAGCAGTTTAGGACAGAATAATTCACCCCTCCACTTT. The chain has TRBV6-6 and TRBJ1-6, with a weak D call TRBD1 (6 bases). Germline assignment: CDR1 MNHNY and CDR2 SVGAGI (reference sequence). The CDR3 totals 14 residues. The V and J ends lost 4 bases and 5 bases respectively, with 9 bases between them.

This chain uses TRBV5-1 with TRBJ1-2; 7 bases map to TRBD1. V was pared by 4 bases and J by 7 bases, with 10 bases of the junction left unmatched. The CDR3 extends over 14 amino acids. Looked up from germline, CDR1 is SGHRS and CDR2 is YFSETQ. CDR3: CASSHPGQPRGYTF. The DNA for the CDR3 is TGCGCCAGCAGCCACCCGGGACAGCCTCGTGGCTACACCTTC.

This chain connects TRBV4-1 to TRBJ2-1, with 7 bases identical to TRBD2. The V gene's germline CDR1 is MGHRA and CDR2 YSYEKL. The CDR3 is made up of 16 amino acids. V lost 1 base, J lost 4 bases, and 7 bases stayed unmatched. CDR3 loop: CASSQGGGWRYNEQFF. DNA of the CDR3: TGCGCCAGCAGCCAAGGGGGAGGGTGGCGGTACAATGAGCAGTTCTTC.

Judged by abundance, this clone is hyperexpanded. The rearrangement uses TRBV30 and TRBJ1-5, with 12 bases fitting TRBD1. With 5 bases clipped from V and 2 bases from J, the junction kept 7 bases outside the gene matches. This CDR3 comprises 16 residues. In germline, CDR1 is GTSNPN, CDR2 SVGIG (reference sequence). In DNA form, the CDR3 reads TGTGCCTGGGGAATAGGGACAGGGGGCGGCAATCAGCCCCAGCATTTT. It translates to CAWGIGTGGGNQPQHF.

The chain joins TRBV10-3 to TRBJ2-2; 8 positions agree with TRBD2. The CDR3 is made up of 15 amino acids. After removal of 1 base from V and 6 bases from J, the junction contained 4 bases not matched to a gene. Germline V gives CDR1 ENHRY, CDR2 SYGVKD. The CDR3 here is CAISELTGGPGELFF. The DNA for the CDR3 is TGTGCCATCAGTGAGTTAACGGGAGGGCCCGGGGAGCTGTTTTTT.

This clone is termed medium-sized. The chain recombines TRBV2 with TRBJ1-2, with TRBD1 matching over 10 bases. The germline V gene has CDR1 SNHLY and CDR2 FYNNEI. V trimming: 11 bases; J trimming: 6 bases; junction bases outside the gene matches: 3. The CDR3 covers 11 residues. The CDR3 spells CAGQGGHGYTF. Written as DNA, the CDR3 is TGTGCCGGACAGGGGGGACATGGCTACACCTTC.

This clone has a handful of counts. The chain couples TRBV13 to TRBJ2-7; D unclear. CDR1 and CDR2 from the germline V gene are PRHDT and FYEKMQ (reference sequence). The CDR3 is 12 residues long. Deletions cut 1 base from V and 3 bases from J, with 4 bases between. CDR3 protein: CASSLEGYEQYF. The CDR3 nucleotides read TGTGCCAGCAGCTTAGAGGGCTACGAGCAGTACTTC.

This clone was observed once. The gene calls are TRBV6-6 and TRBJ1-5; D might be TRBD1 (5 bases). The length of the CDR3 is 15 residues. Germline V gene data show CDR1 as MNHNY and CDR2 as SVGAGI (reference sequence). Trimming pared 8 bases from V and 2 bases from J, leaving 16 bases between. The DNA for the CDR3 is TGTGCCAGCTTTGCAGGGAGGATTGGCAATCAGCCCCAGCATTTT. It codes for CASFAGRIGNQPQHF.

The V gene is TRBV4-2, the J gene TRBJ2-5; weak D call: TRBD2 (6 bases). Looked up from germline, CDR1 is LGHNA and CDR2 is YNFKEQ. This CDR3 spans 17 amino acids. Trimming removed 2 bases from V and 5 bases from J, with 21 bases in between. In DNA form, the CDR3 reads TGTGCCAGCAGCCAAAATGCAGCGGGCGCGGGTCGGGAGACCCAGTACTTC. This gives the protein CASSQNAAGAGRETQYF.